These T cell receptor beta chains were read from a single sample in a study of shared clonotypes between healthy human individuals. The assay was immunoSEQ multiplex PCR, and TCRdb's table has in-frame clones only and misses some. The sample contains 450,000 to 500,000 clones, 81% of which appear only once. Material: PBMCs. The receptors shown here come from a woman between 35 and 50 years old in good health. Some clones in this sample may be carry-over from other donors' samples. The CDR3 runs from the conserved cysteine through the conserved F or W. A D gene is named only where the DNA matches it firmly. Not every row has a clone size; where given, it reads once, few, many or a size class.

CASSLALAGEQRSIQYF	TGTGCCAGCAGCTTGGCCTTGGCAGGGGAACAAAGGAGCATTCAGTACTTC	TRBJ2-4	.	17	.	TRBV5-6
CAWSENSPSTDTQYF	TGTGCCTGGAGTGAAAACTCCCCTAGCACAGATACGCAGTATTTT	TRBJ2-3	.	15	.	TRBV30
CSARSGTIQYF	TGCAGTGCCAGGTCCGGGACCATTCAGTACTTC	TRBJ2-4	.	11	medium-sized	TRBV20-1
CASSFSGSPYEQYF	TGTGCCAGCAGCTTTAGCGGGAGCCCCTACGAGCAGTACTTC	TRBJ2-7	TRBD2	14	.	TRBV7-3
CATGTGAVSTDTQYF	TGTGCCACCGGGACAGGGGCCGTAAGCACAGATACGCAGTATTTT	TRBJ2-3	TRBD1	15	.	TRBV28
CASSRSTGYDTEAFF	TGCGCCAGCAGCCGGTCTACGGGTTACGACACTGAAGCTTTCTTT	TRBJ1-1	.	15	few	TRBV4-1
CASSLLEGPYEQYF	TGTGCCAGCAGCTTGTTGGAGGGTCCCTACGAGCAGTACTTC	TRBJ2-7	.	14	once	TRBV5-4
CASRRLQGPGGYTF	TGTGCCAGCAGACGCCTACAGGGACCAGGAGGCTACACCTTC	TRBJ1-2	.	14	.	TRBV28
CASAATSTDTQYF	TGTGCCAGCGCCGCAACTAGCACAGATACGCAGTATTTT	TRBJ2-3	.	13	.	TRBV7-3
CASSPNEGYYEQYF	TGCGCCAGCAGCCCAAACGAGGGGTACTACGAGCAGTACTTC	TRBJ2-7	.	14	.	TRBV5-1
CASSATGRGNTIYF	TGTGCCAGCAGCGCCACGGGACGTGGAAACACCATATATTTT	TRBJ1-3	.	14	.	TRBV7-2
CASSLLKTGELFF	TGTGCCAGCAGCCTACTTAAAACCGGGGAGCTGTTTTTT	TRBJ2-2	.	13	.	TRBV9
CASSPPGGIYEQYF	TGTGCCAGCAGCCCCCCGGGCGGGATCTACGAGCAGTACTTC	TRBJ2-7	.	14	.	TRBV7-2
CASSGASGMETQYF	TGTGCCAGCAGTGGGGCTAGCGGGATGGAGACCCAGTACTTC	TRBJ2-5	TRBD2	14	.	TRBV6-9
CASSLQGSENTIYF	TGTGCCAGCAGCTTACAGGGATCCGAAAACACCATATATTTT	TRBJ1-3	.	14	.	TRBV5-4
CASSLNSPNQPQHF	TGTGCCAGCAGCTTAAACAGCCCCAATCAGCCCCAGCATTTT	TRBJ1-5	.	14	.	TRBV7-2
CASSSLAGGPSDTQYF	TGCGCCAGCAGCTCGCTAGCGGGAGGGCCCTCAGATACGCAGTATTTT	TRBJ2-3	TRBD2	16	.	TRBV10-2
CASSPTGGSRGNTEAFF	TGTGCCAGCTCCCCGACAGGGGGCTCGAGAGGGAACACTGAAGCTTTCTTT	TRBJ1-1	TRBD1	17	.	TRBV18
CASSERGGAYNEQFF	TGTGCCAGCAGTGAACGCGGAGGGGCCTACAATGAGCAGTTCTTC	TRBJ2-1	.	15	.	TRBV25-1
CASSDTSAISNEQFF	TGTGCCAGCAGTGACACTAGCGCCATAAGCAATGAGCAGTTCTTC	TRBJ2-1	TRBD2	15	.	TRBV25-1
CSVEFPTGSYGYTF	TGCAGCGTTGAATTCCCGACAGGGAGCTATGGCTACACCTTC	TRBJ1-2	TRBD1	14	once	TRBV29-1
CSAAVWGGGAEQYF	TGCAGCGCCGCCGTTTGGGGCGGGGGGGCCGAGCAGTACTTC	TRBJ2-7	TRBD2	14	.	TRBV29-1
CASSPDTGYGYTF	TGTGCCAGCAGCCCCGACACGGGGTATGGCTACACCTTC	TRBJ1-2	.	13	.	TRBV7-9
CASLARGSYNEQFF	TGTGCCAGCCTAGCGCGAGGCTCCTACAATGAGCAGTTCTTC	TRBJ2-1	.	14	.	TRBV28
CSALGNEQYF	TGCAGTGCCTTAGGCAACGAGCAGTACTTC	TRBJ2-7	.	10	.	TRBV20-1
CASSWASGNTGELFF	TGTGCCAGCAGTTGGGCTAGCGGGAACACCGGGGAGCTGTTTTTT	TRBJ2-2	TRBD2	15	.	TRBV28
CASSPGQGTEQYF	TGTGCCAGCTCACCAGGACAGGGCACCGAGCAGTACTTC	TRBJ2-7	TRBD1	13	.	TRBV18
CASSLSGARTEAFF	TGTGCCAGCAGTTTGTCGGGGGCTCGGACTGAAGCTTTCTTT	TRBJ1-1	.	14	.	TRBV28
CAISEVQGAYEQYF	TGTGCCATCAGTGAAGTACAGGGCGCCTACGAGCAGTACTTC	TRBJ2-7	.	14	.	TRBV10-3
CASSLSQGQEGGLYF	TGTGCCAGCAGTTTATCTCAGGGACAGGAGGGGGGTTTGTACTTC	TRBJ2-7	TRBD1	15	.	TRBV28
CASRLAGTYEQYF	TGTGCCAGCAGACTAGCGGGGACCTACGAGCAGTACTTC	TRBJ2-7	TRBD2	13	many	TRBV2
CASSDSTGSGELFF	TGTGCCAGCAGTGATTCGACAGGGTCCGGGGAGCTGTTTTTT	TRBJ2-2	TRBD1	14	.	TRBV6-4
CASSYAEYGYTF	TGTGCCAGCAGTTACGCGGAATATGGCTACACCTTC	TRBJ1-2	.	12	.	TRBV6-6
CSGVWGYEQYF	TGCAGCGGGGTATGGGGCTACGAGCAGTACTTC	TRBJ2-7	.	11	.	TRBV29-1
CASSPSSWGKNEQYF	TGTGCCAGCAGCCCTAGTTCGTGGGGCAAGAACGAGCAGTACTTC	TRBJ2-7	.	15	.	TRBV7-3
CASSWAGGGDGYTF	TGTGCCAGCAGTTGGGCCGGGGGCGGAGATGGCTACACCTTC	TRBJ1-2	.	14	.	TRBV28
CASSLTGKSYEQYF	TGTGCCAGCAGCTTAACAGGTAAAAGCTACGAGCAGTACTTC	TRBJ2-7	.	14	.	TRBV7-9
CASSLTVNTEAFF	TGTGCCAGTAGTCTTACGGTAAACACTGAAGCTTTCTTT	TRBJ1-1	.	13	once	TRBV19
CASSLEGTGYTDTQYF	TGCGCCAGCAGCTTGGAGGGGACAGGATACACAGATACGCAGTATTTT	TRBJ2-3	TRBD1	16	.	TRBV5-1
CASSLWGRGNQPQHF	TGTGCCAGCAGTTTATGGGGGCGCGGAAATCAGCCCCAGCATTTT	TRBJ1-5	.	15	.	TRBV27
CAWIYPPGTGGTEAFF	TGTGCCTGGATCTACCCGCCAGGGACAGGAGGAACTGAAGCTTTCTTT	TRBJ1-1	TRBD1	16	.	TRBV30
CASSGDGLTSSYNEQFF	TGTGCCAGCAGTGGAGACGGACTGACAAGCTCCTACAATGAGCAGTTCTTC	TRBJ2-1	.	17	.	TRBV28
CASSVGGTEAFF	TGTGCCAGCAGCGTAGGGGGCACTGAAGCTTTCTTT	TRBJ1-1	.	12	.	TRBV11-3
CAWSEAPTYTF	TGTGCCTGGAGTGAGGCCCCAACGTACACCTTC	TRBJ1-2	.	11	.	TRBV30
CASSALGGATKNTGELFF	TGTGCCAGCAGCGCCCTTGGGGGAGCGACTAAGAACACCGGGGAGCTGTTTTTT	TRBJ2-2	.	18	.	TRBV7-3
CASQLAGGLDEQFF	TGTGCCAGTCAGCTAGCGGGAGGCTTGGATGAGCAGTTCTTC	TRBJ2-1	TRBD2	14	.	TRBV19
CASSPHQGAPDTQYF	TGTGCCAGCAGTCCCCATCAGGGGGCCCCAGATACGCAGTATTTT	TRBJ2-3	TRBD1	15	.	TRBV28
CATSMANTYNEQFF	TGTGCCACCAGCATGGCTAACACCTACAATGAGCAGTTCTTC	TRBJ2-1	.	14	.	TRBV15
CASRGAVSNQPQHF	TGTGCCAGCAGGGGGGCGGTCTCTAATCAGCCCCAGCATTTT	TRBJ1-5	.	14	.	TRBV28
CASSQASGIRSGGELFF	TGCGCCAGCAGCCAAGCTAGCGGGATCAGATCGGGGGGGGAGCTGTTTTTT	TRBJ2-2	TRBD2	17	.	TRBV4-1
CASSLYASGKFLPTDTQYF	TGTGCCAGCAGTTTATACGCTAGCGGAAAATTCCTCCCCACAGATACGCAGTATTTT	TRBJ2-3	TRBD2	19	.	TRBV28
CASSSGGADTQYF	TGCGCCAGCAGCTCGGGAGGCGCAGATACGCAGTATTTT	TRBJ2-3	TRBD2	13	.	TRBV10-2
CASSIVALNQPQHF	TGTGCCAGTAGTATAGTAGCGCTTAATCAGCCCCAGCATTTT	TRBJ1-5	.	14	.	TRBV19
CASSQSSIAGEGSETQYF	TGTGCCAGCAGCCAAAGTTCCATAGCGGGAGAGGGCAGTGAGACCCAGTACTTC	TRBJ2-5	TRBD2	18	.	TRBV4-2